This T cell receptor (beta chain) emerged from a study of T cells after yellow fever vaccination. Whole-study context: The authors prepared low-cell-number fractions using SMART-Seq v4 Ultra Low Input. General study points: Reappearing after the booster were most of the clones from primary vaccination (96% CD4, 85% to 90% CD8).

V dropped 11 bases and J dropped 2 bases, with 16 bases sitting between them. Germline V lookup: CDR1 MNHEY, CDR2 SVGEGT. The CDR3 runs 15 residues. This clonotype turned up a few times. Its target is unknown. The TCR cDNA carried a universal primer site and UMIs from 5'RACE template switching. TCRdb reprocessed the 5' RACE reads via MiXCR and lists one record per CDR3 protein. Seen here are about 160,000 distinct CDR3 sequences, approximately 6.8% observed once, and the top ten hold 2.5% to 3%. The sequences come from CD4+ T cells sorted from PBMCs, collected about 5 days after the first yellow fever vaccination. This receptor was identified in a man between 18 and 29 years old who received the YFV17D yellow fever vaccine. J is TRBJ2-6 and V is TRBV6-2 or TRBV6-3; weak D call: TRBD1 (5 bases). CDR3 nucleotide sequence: TGTGCCGCCATGATGGGGCGGACTGGGGCCAACGTCCTGACTTTC. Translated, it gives CAAMMGRTGANVLTF.